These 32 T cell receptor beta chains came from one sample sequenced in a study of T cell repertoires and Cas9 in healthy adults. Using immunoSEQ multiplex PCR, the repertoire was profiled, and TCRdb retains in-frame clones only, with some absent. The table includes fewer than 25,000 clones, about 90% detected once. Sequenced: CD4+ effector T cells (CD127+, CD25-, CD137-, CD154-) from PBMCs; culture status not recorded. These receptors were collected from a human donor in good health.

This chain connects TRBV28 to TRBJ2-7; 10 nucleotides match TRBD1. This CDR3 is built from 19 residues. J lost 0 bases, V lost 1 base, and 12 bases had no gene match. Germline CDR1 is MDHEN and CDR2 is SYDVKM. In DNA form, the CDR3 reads TGTGCCAGCAGTTTATTATGGGACAGGGGCAAAAAGCGCTCCTACGAGCAGTACTTC. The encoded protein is CASSLLWDRGKKRSYEQYF.

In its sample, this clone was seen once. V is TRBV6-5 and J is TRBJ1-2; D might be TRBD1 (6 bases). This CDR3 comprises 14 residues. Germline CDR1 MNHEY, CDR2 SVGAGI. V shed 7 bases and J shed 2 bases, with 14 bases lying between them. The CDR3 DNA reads TGTGCCAGCACCAGGACAGCCATAAACTATGGCTACACCTTC. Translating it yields CASTRTAINYGYTF.

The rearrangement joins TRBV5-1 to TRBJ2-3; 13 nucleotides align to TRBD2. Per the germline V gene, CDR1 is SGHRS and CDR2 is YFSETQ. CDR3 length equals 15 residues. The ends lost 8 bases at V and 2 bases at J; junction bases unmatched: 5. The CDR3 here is CASTTSGGNTDTQYF. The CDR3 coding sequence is TGCGCCAGTACGACTAGCGGGGGGAACACAGATACGCAGTATTTT.

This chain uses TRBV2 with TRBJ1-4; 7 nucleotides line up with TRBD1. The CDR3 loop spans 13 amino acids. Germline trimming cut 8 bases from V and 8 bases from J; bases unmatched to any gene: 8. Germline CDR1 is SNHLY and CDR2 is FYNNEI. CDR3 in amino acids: CASGTVRREKLFF. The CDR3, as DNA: TGTGCCAGCGGGACAGTCCGACGGGAAAAACTGTTTTTT.

The CDR3 region has the DNA TGCGCCAGCAGCAGACTAGCGGGAGGTCCCACCGGGGAGCTGTTTTTT. Its protein is CASSRLAGGPTGELFF. The V and J genes are TRBV4-3 and TRBJ2-2, with 13 bases lining up with TRBD2. This CDR3 has 16 amino acids. CDR1 and CDR2 (germline): LGHNA, YSLEER. V was clipped by 5 bases and J by 4 bases; unmatched bases: 4.

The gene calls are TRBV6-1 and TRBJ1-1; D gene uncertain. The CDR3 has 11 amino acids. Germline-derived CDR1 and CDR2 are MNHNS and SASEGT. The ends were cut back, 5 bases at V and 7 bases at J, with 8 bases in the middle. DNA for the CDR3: TGTGCCAGCAGTTTGGGTTATGAAGCTTTCTTT. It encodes CASSLGYEAFF.

The CDR3 protein is CASSQDRQETQYF. The CDR3 nucleotides read TGCGCCAGCAGCCAAGATAGGCAAGAGACCCAGTACTTC. The chain combines TRBV4-1 with TRBJ2-5; the D is unclear. The CDR3 has 13 residues. The V gene lost 0 bases and the J gene lost 2 bases, with 4 bases spanning the gap. CDR1 and CDR2 (germline): MGHRA, YSYEKL.

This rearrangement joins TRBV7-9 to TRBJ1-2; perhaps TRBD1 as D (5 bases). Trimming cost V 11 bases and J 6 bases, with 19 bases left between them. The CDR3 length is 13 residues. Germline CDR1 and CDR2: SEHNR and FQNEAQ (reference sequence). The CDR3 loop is CAENRGGRNGYTF. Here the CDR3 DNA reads TGTGCCGAAAACCGGGGCGGCCGTAATGGCTACACCTTC.

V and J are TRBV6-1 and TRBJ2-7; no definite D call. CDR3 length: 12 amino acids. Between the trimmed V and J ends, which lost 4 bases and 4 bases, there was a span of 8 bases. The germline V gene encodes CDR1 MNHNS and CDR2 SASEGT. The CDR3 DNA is TGTGCCAGCAGTGTCCAGAAATACGAGCAGTACTTC. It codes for CASSVQKYEQYF.

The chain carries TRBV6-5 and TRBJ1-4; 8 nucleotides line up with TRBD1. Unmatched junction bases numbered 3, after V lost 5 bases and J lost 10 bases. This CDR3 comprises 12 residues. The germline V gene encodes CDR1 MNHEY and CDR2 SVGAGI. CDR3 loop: CASSAGQGKLFF. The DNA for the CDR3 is TGTGCCAGCAGTGCCGGACAGGGAAAACTGTTTTTT.

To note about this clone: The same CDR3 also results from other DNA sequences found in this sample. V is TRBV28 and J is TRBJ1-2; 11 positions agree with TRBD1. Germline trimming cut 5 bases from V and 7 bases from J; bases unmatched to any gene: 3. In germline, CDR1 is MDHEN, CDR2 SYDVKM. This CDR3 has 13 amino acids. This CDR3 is CASSVDRGLGYTF. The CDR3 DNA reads TGTGCCAGCAGTGTGGACAGGGGGCTTGGCTACACCTTC.

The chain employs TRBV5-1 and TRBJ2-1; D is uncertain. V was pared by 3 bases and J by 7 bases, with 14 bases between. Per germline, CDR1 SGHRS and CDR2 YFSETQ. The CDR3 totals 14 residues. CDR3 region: CASSYTRTENEQFF. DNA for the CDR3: TGCGCCAGCAGCTATACAAGGACCGAGAATGAGCAGTTCTTC.

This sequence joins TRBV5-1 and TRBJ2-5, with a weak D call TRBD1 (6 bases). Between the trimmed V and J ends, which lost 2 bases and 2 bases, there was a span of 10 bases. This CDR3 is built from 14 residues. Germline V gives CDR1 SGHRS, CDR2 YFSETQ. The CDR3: CASSLQGGQETQYF. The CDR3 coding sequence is TGCGCCAGCAGCTTACAGGGTGGTCAAGAGACCCAGTACTTC.

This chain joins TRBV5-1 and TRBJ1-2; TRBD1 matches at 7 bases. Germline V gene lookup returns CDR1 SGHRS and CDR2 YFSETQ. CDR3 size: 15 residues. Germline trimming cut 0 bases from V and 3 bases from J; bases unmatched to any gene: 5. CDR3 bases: TGCGCCAGCAGCTTGGCCCCGGGACAGTACTATGGCTACACCTTC. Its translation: CASSLAPGQYYGYTF.

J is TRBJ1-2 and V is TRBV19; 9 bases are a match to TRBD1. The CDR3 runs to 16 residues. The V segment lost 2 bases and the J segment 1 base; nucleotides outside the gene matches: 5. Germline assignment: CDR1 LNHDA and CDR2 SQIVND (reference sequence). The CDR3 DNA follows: TGTGCCAGTAGTATACCGGGACAGGGCATTAACTATGGCTACACCTTC. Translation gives CASSIPGQGINYGYTF.

Here the CDR3 reads CASSFRQGHGYTF. The CDR3 nucleotides read TGTGCCAGCAGTTTCAGACAGGGTCATGGCTACACCTTC. The chain links TRBV27 to TRBJ1-2; 7 bases agree with TRBD1. The germline V gene has CDR1 MNHEY and CDR2 SMNVEV (reference sequence). This CDR3 region has 13 residues. The V and J ends lost 3 bases and 6 bases, in that order; junction bases with no gene match: 4.

Here the CDR3 reads CASSEALQLALSYEQYF. The CDR3 DNA follows: TGTGCCAGCAGTGAAGCGCTTCAACTAGCGCTATCCTACGAGCAGTACTTC. This rearrangement joins TRBV6-1 to TRBJ2-5; 7 bases agree with TRBD2. The last part of the DNA fits TRBJ2-7 better; the J call may be wrong. The CDR3 has 17 amino acids. Germline CDR1 and CDR2: MNHNS and SASEGT.

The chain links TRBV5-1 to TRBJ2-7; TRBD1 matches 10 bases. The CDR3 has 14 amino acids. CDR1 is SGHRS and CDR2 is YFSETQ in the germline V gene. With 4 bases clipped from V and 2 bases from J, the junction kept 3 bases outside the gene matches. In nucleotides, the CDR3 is TGCGCCAGCAGCCCCGGACAGGGGGCCTACGAGCAGTACTTC. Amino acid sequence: CASSPGQGAYEQYF.

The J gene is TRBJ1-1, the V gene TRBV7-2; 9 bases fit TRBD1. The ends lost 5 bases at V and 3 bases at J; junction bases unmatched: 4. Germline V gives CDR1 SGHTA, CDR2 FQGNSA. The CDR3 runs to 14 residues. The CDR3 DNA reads TGTGCCAGCAGCGTAGGACAGGGGCACACTGAAGCTTTCTTT. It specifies CASSVGQGHTEAFF.

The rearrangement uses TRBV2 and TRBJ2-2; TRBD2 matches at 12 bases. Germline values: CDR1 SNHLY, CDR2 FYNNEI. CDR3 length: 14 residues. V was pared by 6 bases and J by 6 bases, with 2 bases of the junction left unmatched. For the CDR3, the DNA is TGTGCCAGCAGGGCTAGCGGGGGGGCCGGGGAGCTGTTTTTT. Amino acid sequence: CASRASGGAGELFF.

CDR3 residues: CSVGEGDYGYTF. In DNA form, the CDR3 reads TGCAGCGTTGGGGAAGGGGACTATGGCTACACCTTC. The chain recombines TRBV29-1 with TRBJ1-2; a weak D match, TRBD1 (5 bases). Trimming left V 4 bases short and J 3 bases short, with 9 bases between. The CDR3 runs 12 residues. The germline V gene has CDR1 SQVTM and CDR2 ANQGSEA.

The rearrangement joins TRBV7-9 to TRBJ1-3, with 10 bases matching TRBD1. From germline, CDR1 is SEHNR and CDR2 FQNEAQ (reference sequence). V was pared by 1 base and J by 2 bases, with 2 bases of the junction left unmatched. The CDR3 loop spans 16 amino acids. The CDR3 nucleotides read TGTGCCAGCAGCTTAGGGGGACAGGGGCCTGGAAACACCATATATTTT. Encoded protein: CASSLGGQGPGNTIYF.

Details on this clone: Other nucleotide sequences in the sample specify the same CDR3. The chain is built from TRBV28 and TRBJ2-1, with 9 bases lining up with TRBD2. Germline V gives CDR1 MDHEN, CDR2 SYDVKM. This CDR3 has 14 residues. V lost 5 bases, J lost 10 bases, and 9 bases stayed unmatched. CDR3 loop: CASSRTQTSGEQFF. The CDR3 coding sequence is TGTGCCAGCAGTCGGACGCAGACTAGCGGCGAGCAGTTCTTC.

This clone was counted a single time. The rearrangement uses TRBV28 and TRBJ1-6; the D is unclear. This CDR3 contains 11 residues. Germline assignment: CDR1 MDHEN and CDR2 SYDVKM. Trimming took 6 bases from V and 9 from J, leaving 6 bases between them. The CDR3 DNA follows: TGTGCCAGCAGGAAAGTTTCACCCCTCCACTTT. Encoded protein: CASRKVSPLHF.

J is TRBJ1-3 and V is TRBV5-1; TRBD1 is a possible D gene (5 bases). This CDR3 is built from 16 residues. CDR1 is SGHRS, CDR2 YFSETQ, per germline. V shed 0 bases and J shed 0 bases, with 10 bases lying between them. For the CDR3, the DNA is TGCGCCAGCAGCTTGGAGGGGTCTACCTCTGGAAACACCATATATTTT. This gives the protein CASSLEGSTSGNTIYF.

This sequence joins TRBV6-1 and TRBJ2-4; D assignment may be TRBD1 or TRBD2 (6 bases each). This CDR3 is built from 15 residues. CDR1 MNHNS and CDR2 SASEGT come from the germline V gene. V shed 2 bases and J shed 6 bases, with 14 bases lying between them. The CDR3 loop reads CASSEWGAPGNIQYF. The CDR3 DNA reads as TGTGCCAGCAGTGAATGGGGGGCGCCTGGAAACATTCAGTACTTC.

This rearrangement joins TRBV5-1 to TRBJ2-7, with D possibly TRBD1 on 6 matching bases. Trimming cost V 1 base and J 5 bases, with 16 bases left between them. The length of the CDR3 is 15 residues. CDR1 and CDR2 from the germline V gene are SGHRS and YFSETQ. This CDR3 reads CASSLSGQKVDEQYF. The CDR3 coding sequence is TGCGCCAGCAGCTTGTCCGGACAGAAGGTTGACGAGCAGTACTTC.

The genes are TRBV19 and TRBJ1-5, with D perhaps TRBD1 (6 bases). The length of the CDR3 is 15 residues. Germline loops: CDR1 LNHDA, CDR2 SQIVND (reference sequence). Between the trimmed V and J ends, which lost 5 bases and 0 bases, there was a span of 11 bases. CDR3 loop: CASSRGAASNQPQHF. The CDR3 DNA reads TGTGCCAGTAGTCGGGGGGCAGCTAGCAATCAGCCCCAGCATTTT. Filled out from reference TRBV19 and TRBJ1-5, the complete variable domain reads DGGITQSPKYLFRKEGQNVTLSCEQNLNHDAMYWYRQDPGQGLRLIYYSQIVNDFQKGDIAEGYSVSREKKESFPLTVTSAQKNPTAFYLCASSRGAASNQPQHFGDGTRLSIL.

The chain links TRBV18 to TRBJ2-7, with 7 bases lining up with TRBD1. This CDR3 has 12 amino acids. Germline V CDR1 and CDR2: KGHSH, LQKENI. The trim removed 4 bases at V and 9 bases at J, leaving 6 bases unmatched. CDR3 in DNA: TGTGCCAGCTCACTCGACAGGGTCGGGCAGTACTTC. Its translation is CASSLDRVGQYF.

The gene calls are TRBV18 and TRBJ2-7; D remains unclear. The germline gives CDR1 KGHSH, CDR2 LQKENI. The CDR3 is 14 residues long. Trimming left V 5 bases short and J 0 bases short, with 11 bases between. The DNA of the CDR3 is TGTGCCAGCTCAAACCCTGGAAGCTCCTACGAGCAGTACTTC. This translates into CASSNPGSSYEQYF. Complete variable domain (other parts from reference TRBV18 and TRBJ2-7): NAGVMQNPRHLVRRRGQEARLRCSPMKGHSHVYWYRQLPEEGLKFMVYLQKENIIDESGMPKERFSAEFPKEGPSILRIQQVVRGDSAAYFCASSNPGSSYEQYFGPGTRLTVT.

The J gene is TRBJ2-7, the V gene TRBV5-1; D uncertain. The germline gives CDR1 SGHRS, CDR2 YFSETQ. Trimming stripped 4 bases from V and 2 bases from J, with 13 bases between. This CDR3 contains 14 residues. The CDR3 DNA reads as TGCGCCAGCAGCGTTGGTGCCAGCACCTACGAGCAGTACTTC. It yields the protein CASSVGASTYEQYF.

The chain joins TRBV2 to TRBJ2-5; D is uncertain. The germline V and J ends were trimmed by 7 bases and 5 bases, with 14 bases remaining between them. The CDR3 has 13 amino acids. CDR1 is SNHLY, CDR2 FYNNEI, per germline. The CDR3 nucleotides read TGTGCCAGCACAAGTGTATGGTCGGAGACCCAGTACTTC. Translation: CASTSVWSETQYF. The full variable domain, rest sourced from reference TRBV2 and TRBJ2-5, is EPEVTQTPSHQVTQMGQEVILRCVPISNHLYFYWYRQILGQKVEFLVSFYNNEISEKSEIFDDQFSVERPDGSNFTLKIRSTKLEDSAMYFCASTSVWSETQYFGPGTRLLVL.